This T cell receptor beta chain was documented in a study of blood T cell repertoires in COVID-19. Looked up from germline, CDR1 is SGHTA and CDR2 is FQGTGA. V was clipped by 4 bases and J by 6 bases; unmatched bases: 2. The CDR3 has 14 residues. Profiling relied on immunoSEQ multiplex PCR, and the TCRdb table lists in-frame clones only, not all of them. The data hold approximately 110,000 clones, with under 90% observed a single time. The V and J genes are TRBV7-3 and TRBJ2-2; 10 nucleotides align to TRBD1. This receptor was obtained from a woman between 50 and 59 years old with acute or convalescent COVID-19. The sample taken for sequencing was peripheral blood. This CDR3 reads CASSSGQGSGELFF. The CDR3 bases are TGTGCCAGCAGCTCGGGACAGGGGTCCGGGGAGCTGTTTTTT. Full variable domain (outside the CDR3, taken from reference TRBV7-3 and TRBJ2-2): GAGVSQTPSNKVTEKGKYVELRCDPISGHTALYWYRQSLGQGPEFLIYFQGTGAADDSGLPNDRFFAVRPEGSVSTLKIQRTERGDSAVYLCASSSGQGSGELFFGEGSRLTVL.